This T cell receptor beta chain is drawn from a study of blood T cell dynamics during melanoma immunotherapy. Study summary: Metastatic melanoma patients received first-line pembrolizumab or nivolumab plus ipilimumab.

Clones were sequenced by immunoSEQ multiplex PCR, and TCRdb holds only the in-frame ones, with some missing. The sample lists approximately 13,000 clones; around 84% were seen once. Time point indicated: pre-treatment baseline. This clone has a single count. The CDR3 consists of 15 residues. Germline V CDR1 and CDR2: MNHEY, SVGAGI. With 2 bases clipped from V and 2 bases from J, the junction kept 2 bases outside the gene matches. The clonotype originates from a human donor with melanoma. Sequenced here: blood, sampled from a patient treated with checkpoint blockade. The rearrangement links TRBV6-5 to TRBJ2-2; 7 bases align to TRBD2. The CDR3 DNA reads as TGTGCCAGCAGTTACGGGACTACCAACACCGGGGAGCTGTTTTTT. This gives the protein CASSYGTTNTGELFF.